The rows below give T cell receptor beta chains drawn from one sample of a study of shared clonotypes between healthy human individuals. Profiled with immunoSEQ multiplex PCR; TCRdb holds only in-frame clones, not every one. The table lists roughly 400,000 clones, about 97% of them singletons. The specimen sequenced was memory CD8+ T cells sorted from blood. The receptors originated from a man aged 25 to 40 in good health. Both conserved end residues are part of each CDR3. A D gene is named only where the DNA matches it firmly. Part of the rows lack a size; the others show once, few, many or a class for expanded clones.

j_gene: TRBJ1-1
v_gene: TRBV6-5
abundance: .
d_gene: .
CDR3aa: CASSYDPTGDTEAFF
CDR3nt: TGTGCCAGCAGTTACGATCCCACTGGGGACACTGAAGCTTTCTTT

j_gene: TRBJ2-7
v_gene: TRBV28
abundance: .
d_gene: TRBD1
CDR3aa: CASSSGQYSYEQYF
CDR3nt: TGTGCCAGCAGTTCGGGACAGTACTCCTACGAGCAGTACTTC

j_gene: TRBJ2-1
v_gene: TRBV6-4
abundance: .
d_gene: .
CDR3aa: CASPTGYNEQFF
CDR3nt: TGTGCCAGCCCAACAGGGTACAATGAGCAGTTCTTC

j_gene: TRBJ2-5
v_gene: TRBV7-3
abundance: .
d_gene: .
CDR3aa: CASSPHRDSQETQYF
CDR3nt: TGTGCCAGCAGCCCACACCGGGACTCCCAAGAGACCCAGTACTTC

j_gene: TRBJ1-3
v_gene: TRBV7-9
abundance: .
d_gene: .
CDR3aa: CASSPPPVTRSRSGNTIYF
CDR3nt: TGTGCCAGCAGCCCCCCCCCTGTTACACGCTCCAGATCTGGAAACACCATATATTTT

j_gene: TRBJ2-2
v_gene: TRBV12-1
abundance: .
d_gene: .
CDR3aa: CASSPNQSNTGELFF
CDR3nt: TGTGCCAGCAGCCCGAATCAATCGAACACCGGGGAGCTGTTTTTT

j_gene: TRBJ2-1
v_gene: TRBV18
abundance: .
d_gene: .
CDR3aa: CASSPLGPTYNEQFF
CDR3nt: TGTGCCAGCTCACCATTAGGTCCCACCTACAATGAGCAGTTCTTC

j_gene: TRBJ2-1
v_gene: TRBV6-1
abundance: .
d_gene: .
CDR3aa: CASTVITSTYNEQFF
CDR3nt: TGTGCCAGCACTGTAATCACTTCCACCTACAATGAGCAGTTCTTC

j_gene: TRBJ2-5
v_gene: TRBV21-1
abundance: .
d_gene: .
CDR3aa: CASLVETQYF
CDR3nt: TGTGCCAGCCTTGTTGAGACCCAGTACTTC

j_gene: TRBJ1-3
v_gene: TRBV6-5
abundance: .
d_gene: .
CDR3aa: CASSQGGNTIYF
CDR3nt: TGTGCCAGCAGCCAGGGCGGAAACACCATATATTTT

j_gene: TRBJ2-7
v_gene: TRBV28
abundance: .
d_gene: TRBD2
CDR3aa: CASILRRGGTYEQYF
CDR3nt: TGTGCCAGCATCCTCAGGCGGGGGGGAACCTACGAGCAGTACTTC

j_gene: TRBJ1-5
v_gene: TRBV28
abundance: .
d_gene: .
CDR3aa: CASSLTDGVWGNQPQHF
CDR3nt: TGTGCCAGCAGTTTGACCGACGGGGTATGGGGCAATCAGCCCCAGCATTTT

j_gene: TRBJ2-3
v_gene: TRBV19
abundance: .
d_gene: .
CDR3aa: CASSMVRADTQYF
CDR3nt: TGTGCCAGTAGTATGGTGAGGGCAGATACGCAGTATTTT

j_gene: TRBJ2-1
v_gene: TRBV7-9
abundance: .
d_gene: TRBD2
CDR3aa: CASSLLAGGGNEQFF
CDR3nt: TGTGCCAGCAGCTTACTAGCGGGAGGTGGCAATGAGCAGTTCTTC

j_gene: TRBJ1-5
v_gene: TRBV7-9
abundance: .
d_gene: .
CDR3aa: CASSLGGGGPNQPQHF
CDR3nt: TGTGCCAGCAGCTTAGGAGGGGGGGGGCCCAATCAGCCCCAGCATTTT

j_gene: TRBJ2-1
v_gene: TRBV7-9
abundance: .
d_gene: .
CDR3aa: CASSFGSSYNEQFF
CDR3nt: TGTGCCAGCAGCTTTGGGAGCTCCTACAATGAGCAGTTCTTC

j_gene: TRBJ2-2
v_gene: TRBV5-1
abundance: .
d_gene: .
CDR3aa: CASSVTGLGELFF
CDR3nt: TGCGCCAGCAGCGTTACAGGGCTCGGGGAGCTGTTTTTT

j_gene: TRBJ2-4
v_gene: TRBV28
abundance: .
d_gene: .
CDR3aa: CASSLGGNIQYF
CDR3nt: TGTGCCAGCAGTTTGGGGGGAAACATTCAGTACTTC

j_gene: TRBJ1-1
v_gene: TRBV2
abundance: .
d_gene: .
CDR3aa: CASHWGPEAFF
CDR3nt: TGTGCCTCACACTGGGGGCCTGAAGCTTTCTTT

j_gene: TRBJ2-3
v_gene: TRBV7-9
abundance: .
d_gene: TRBD1
CDR3aa: CASSRQGIRTDTQYF
CDR3nt: TGTGCCAGCAGCCGACAGGGGATCCGCACAGATACGCAGTATTTT

j_gene: TRBJ2-7
v_gene: TRBV7-3
abundance: .
d_gene: TRBD2
CDR3aa: CASSLTGLASHEQYF
CDR3nt: TGTGCCAGCAGCTTAACGGGACTAGCCTCCCACGAGCAGTACTTC

j_gene: TRBJ2-1
v_gene: TRBV11-3
abundance: .
d_gene: TRBD2
CDR3aa: CASSPRTSPYNEQFF
CDR3nt: TGTGCCAGCAGCCCGCGGACTAGTCCCTACAATGAGCAGTTCTTC

j_gene: TRBJ2-7
v_gene: TRBV7-2
abundance: .
d_gene: .
CDR3aa: CASSLGYHYEQYF
CDR3nt: TGTGCCAGCAGCCTAGGGTACCACTACGAGCAGTACTTC

j_gene: TRBJ2-3
v_gene: TRBV29-1
abundance: once
d_gene: TRBD2
CDR3aa: CSVDLRTGGTDTQYF
CDR3nt: TGCAGCGTTGACCTGAGAACGGGAGGAACAGATACGCAGTATTTT

j_gene: TRBJ2-7
v_gene: TRBV30
abundance: .
d_gene: .
CDR3aa: CAWRGTSLYEQYF
CDR3nt: TGTGCCTGGAGGGGGACTTCCCTCTACGAGCAGTACTTC

j_gene: TRBJ1-1
v_gene: TRBV6-1
abundance: .
d_gene: .
CDR3aa: CASSLGPSRTEAFF
CDR3nt: TGTGCCAGCAGTCTGGGGCCATCTAGGACTGAAGCTTTCTTT

j_gene: TRBJ2-7
v_gene: TRBV25-1
abundance: once
d_gene: TRBD2
CDR3aa: CASSGTSGAYEQYF
CDR3nt: TGTGCCAGCAGTGGGACTAGCGGGGCCTACGAGCAGTACTTC

j_gene: TRBJ1-5
v_gene: TRBV28
abundance: .
d_gene: .
CDR3aa: CASSSNRDILNQPQHF
CDR3nt: TGTGCCAGCAGCTCAAACCGGGACATACTGAATCAGCCCCAGCATTTT

j_gene: TRBJ2-7
v_gene: TRBV7-9
abundance: .
d_gene: .
CDR3aa: CASSLAGVKNEQYF
CDR3nt: TGTGCCAGCAGCTTAGCCGGGGTCAAGAACGAGCAGTACTTC

j_gene: TRBJ2-7
v_gene: TRBV20-1
abundance: .
d_gene: .
CDR3aa: CSATAHYEQYF
CDR3nt: TGCAGTGCCACAGCCCACTACGAGCAGTACTTC